Here is one TCR beta chain with its context. Its antigen is as yet unknown. Data came from immunoSEQ multiplex PCR; TCRdb stores just in-frame clones and leaves some out. The data hold around 940,000 clones, with around three quarters observed a single time. These data come from a study of shared clonotypes between healthy human individuals. General study points: Though the depth was large, rarefaction showed that sorted-subset sequencing was incomplete. For naive CD4 cells, roughly 4.6% of clonotypes were shared across a few donors.

The V and J ends lost 4 bases and 4 bases, in that order; junction bases with no gene match: 6. CDR1 is MGHRA, CDR2 YSYEKL, per germline. The CDR3 contains 15 residues. The source is a man younger than 30 in good health. The rearrangement uses TRBV4-1 and TRBJ2-7, with 11 positions matching TRBD2. The source material was memory CD4+ T cells sorted from blood. Subset noted: CD45RA-negative fraction. The CDR3: CASSLTSGGQYEQYF. The DNA of the CDR3 is TGCGCCAGCAGCCTAACTAGCGGGGGACAGTACGAGCAGTACTTC.